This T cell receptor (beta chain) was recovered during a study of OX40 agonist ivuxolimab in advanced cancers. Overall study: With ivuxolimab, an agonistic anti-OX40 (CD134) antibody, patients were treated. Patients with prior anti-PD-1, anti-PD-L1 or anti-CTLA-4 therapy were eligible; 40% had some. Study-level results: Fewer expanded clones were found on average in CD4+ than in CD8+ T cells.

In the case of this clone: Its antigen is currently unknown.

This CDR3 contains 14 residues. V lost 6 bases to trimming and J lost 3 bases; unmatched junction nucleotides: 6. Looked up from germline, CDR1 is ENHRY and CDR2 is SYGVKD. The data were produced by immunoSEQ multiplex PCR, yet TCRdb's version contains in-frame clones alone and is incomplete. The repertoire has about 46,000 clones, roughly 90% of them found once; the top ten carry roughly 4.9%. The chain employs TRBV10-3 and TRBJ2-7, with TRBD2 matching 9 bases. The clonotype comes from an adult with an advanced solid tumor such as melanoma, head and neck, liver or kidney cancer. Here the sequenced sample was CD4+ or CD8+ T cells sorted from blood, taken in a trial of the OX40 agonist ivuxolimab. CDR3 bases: TGTGCCATCAGCCCCGCGCGGGAGGGCTACGAGCAGTACTTC. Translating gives CAISPAREGYEQYF.